These T cell receptor beta chains were read from a single sample in a study of molecular identifiers for immune sequencing clone quantification. From the PCR reads, TCRdb called clonotypes with MiXCR, one entry per CDR3 protein. The sample includes a few hundred thousand distinct CDR3 sequences, about 20% seen only once; the top ten take 0.65% to 0.95%. The material sequenced was naive CD8+ T cells from blood, with Jurkat cell RNA spiked in. Source of these receptors: a human donor in good health. Some libraries in this study had Jurkat cell RNA spiked in. The CDR3 runs from the conserved cysteine through the conserved F or W. Each record gives: clone size, J gene, V gene, D gene, CDR3 DNA, CDR3 protein. The D gene is left open where the match is weak. A row's size may be missing; if present it is once, few, many or a size class.

size: -
J: TRBJ2-7
V: TRBV5-1
D: TRBD2
DNA: TGCGCCAGCAGCGCTGGACTAGCGGGAGAGTGGTACGAGCAGTACTTC
CDR3: CASSAGLAGEWYEQYF

size: few
J: TRBJ2-3
V: TRBV19
D: -
DNA: TGTGCCAGTAGTATATCTGGGTTCCGCACAGATACGCAGTATTTT
CDR3: CASSISGFRTDTQYF

size: few
J: TRBJ1-4
V: TRBV18
D: -
DNA: TGTGCCAGCTCACCCCTCCGGAACAGCAAGAATGAAAAACTGTTTTTT
CDR3: CASSPLRNSKNEKLFF

size: few
J: TRBJ2-2
V: TRBV20-1
D: -
DNA: TGCAGTGCTAGAGATTGGGAGACAGGGAACACCGGGGAGCTGTTTTTT
CDR3: CSARDWETGNTGELFF

size: many
J: TRBJ1-5
V: TRBV6-1
D: -
DNA: TGTGCCAGCAGTATCCAAAGGGCTTATAGCAATCAGCCCCAGCATTTT
CDR3: CASSIQRAYSNQPQHF

size: few
J: TRBJ2-7
V: TRBV30
D: -
DNA: TGTGCCTGGAGTAGACGCAGGGTTTCGGGGTTGAGGACCTACGAGCAGTACTTC
CDR3: CAWSRRRVSGLRTYEQYF

size: -
J: TRBJ2-7
V: TRBV28
D: TRBD2
DNA: TGTGCCAGCAGTTTACGCGAACTAGCGCCAGGATCCTACGAGCGGTACTTC
CDR3: CASSLRELAPGSYERYF

size: many
J: TRBJ1-5
V: TRBV2
D: -
DNA: TGTGCCAGCAGTGCCCCCGAGGACCTGAATCAGCCCCAGCATTTT
CDR3: CASSAPEDLNQPQHF

size: -
J: TRBJ1-1
V: TRBV4-3
D: -
DNA: TGCGCCAGCAGCCAAGAATTTCAGCCGGGCACTGAAGCTTTCTTT
CDR3: CASSQEFQPGTEAFF

size: many
J: TRBJ2-3
V: TRBV11-2
D: -
DNA: TGTGCCAGCAGATCATTCACAGATACGCAGTATTTT
CDR3: CASRSFTDTQYF

size: many
J: TRBJ2-7
V: TRBV20-1
D: TRBD2
DNA: TGCAGTGCCCAAGAAGGGCCTAGCGGGAGTAGTAGCTACGAGCAGTACTTC
CDR3: CSAQEGPSGSSSYEQYF

size: -
J: TRBJ2-7
V: TRBV6-2/TRBV6-3
D: -
DNA: TGTGCCAGCAGTTACTTCGCAGGGGATGCCTACGAGCGGTACTTC
CDR3: CASSYFAGDAYERYF

size: -
J: TRBJ2-4
V: TRBV30
D: -
DNA: TGTGCCTGGGGGCCACCGCCTGCCTTAGCCAAAAACATTCAGTACTTC
CDR3: CAWGPPPALAKNIQYF

size: many
J: TRBJ1-6
V: TRBV13
D: -
DNA: TGTGCCAGCAGCTTATCGGCGGACATCTCCTATAATTCACCCCTCCACTTT
CDR3: CASSLSADISYNSPLHF

size: many
J: TRBJ1-5
V: TRBV7-2
D: -
DNA: TGTGCCAGCAGATCAATCCCCGGCTTTGGGCCCCAGCATTTT
CDR3: CASRSIPGFGPQHF

size: many
J: TRBJ2-7
V: TRBV7-9
D: -
DNA: TGTGCCAGCAGCTTAGCGGCTTATCCGGGACGGGAAGCCTACGAGCAGTACTTC
CDR3: CASSLAAYPGREAYEQYF

size: many
J: TRBJ2-5
V: TRBV19
D: TRBD1
DNA: TGTGCCAGTAGCTCCGTTGACAGGGTTCCGTACTTC
CDR3: CASSSVDRVPYF

size: few
J: TRBJ2-7
V: TRBV27
D: -
DNA: TGTGCCAGCCGCCCTATCGCCCCTCGGCACGAGCAGTACTTC
CDR3: CASRPIAPRHEQYF

size: many
J: TRBJ2-7
V: TRBV29-1
D: TRBD2
DNA: TGCAGCGTTGAAGGGATCGGCGGGAGGGTTTACGAGCAGTACTTC
CDR3: CSVEGIGGRVYEQYF

size: few
J: TRBJ1-1
V: TRBV10-3
D: TRBD1
DNA: TGTGCCACAGGACAGGGTGGAGGGAACACTGAAGCTTTCTTT
CDR3: CATGQGGGNTEAFF

size: many
J: TRBJ2-7
V: TRBV20-1
D: TRBD1
DNA: TGCAGTGCTAGAGTCGACAGGGGCTTCGAGCAGTACTTC
CDR3: CSARVDRGFEQYF